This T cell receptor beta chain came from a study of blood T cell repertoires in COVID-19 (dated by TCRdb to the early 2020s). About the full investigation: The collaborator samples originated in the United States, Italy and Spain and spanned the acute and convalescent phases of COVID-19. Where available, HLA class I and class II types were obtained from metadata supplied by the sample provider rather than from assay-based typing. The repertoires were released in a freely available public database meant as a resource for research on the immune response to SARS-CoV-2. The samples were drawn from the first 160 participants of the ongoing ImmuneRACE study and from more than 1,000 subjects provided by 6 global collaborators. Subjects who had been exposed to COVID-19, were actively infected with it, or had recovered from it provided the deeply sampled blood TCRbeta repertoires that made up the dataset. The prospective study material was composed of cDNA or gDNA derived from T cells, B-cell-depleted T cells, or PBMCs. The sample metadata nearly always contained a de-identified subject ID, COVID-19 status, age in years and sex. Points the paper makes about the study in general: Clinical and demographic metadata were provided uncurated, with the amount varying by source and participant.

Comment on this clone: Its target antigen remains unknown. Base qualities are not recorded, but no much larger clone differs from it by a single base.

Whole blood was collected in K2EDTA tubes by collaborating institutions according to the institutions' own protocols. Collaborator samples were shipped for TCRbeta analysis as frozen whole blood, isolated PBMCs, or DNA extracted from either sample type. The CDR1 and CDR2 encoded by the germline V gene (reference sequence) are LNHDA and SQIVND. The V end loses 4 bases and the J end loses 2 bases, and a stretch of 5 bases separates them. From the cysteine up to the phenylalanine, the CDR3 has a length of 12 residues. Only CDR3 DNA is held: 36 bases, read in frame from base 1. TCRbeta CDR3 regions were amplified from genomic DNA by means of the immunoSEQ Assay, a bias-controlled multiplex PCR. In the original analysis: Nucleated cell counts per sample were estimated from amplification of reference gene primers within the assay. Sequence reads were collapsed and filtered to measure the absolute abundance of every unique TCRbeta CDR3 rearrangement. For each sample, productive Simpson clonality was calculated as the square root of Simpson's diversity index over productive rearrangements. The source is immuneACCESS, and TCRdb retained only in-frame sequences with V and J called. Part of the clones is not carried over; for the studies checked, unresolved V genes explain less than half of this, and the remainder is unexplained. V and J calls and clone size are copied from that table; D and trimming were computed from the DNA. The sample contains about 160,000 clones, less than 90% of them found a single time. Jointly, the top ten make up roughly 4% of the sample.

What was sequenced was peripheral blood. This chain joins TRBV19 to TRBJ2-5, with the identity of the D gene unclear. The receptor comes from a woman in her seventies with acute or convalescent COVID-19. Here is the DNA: TGTGCCAGTAGTAGCCTACAAGAGACCCAGTACTTC. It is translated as CASSSLQETQYF.